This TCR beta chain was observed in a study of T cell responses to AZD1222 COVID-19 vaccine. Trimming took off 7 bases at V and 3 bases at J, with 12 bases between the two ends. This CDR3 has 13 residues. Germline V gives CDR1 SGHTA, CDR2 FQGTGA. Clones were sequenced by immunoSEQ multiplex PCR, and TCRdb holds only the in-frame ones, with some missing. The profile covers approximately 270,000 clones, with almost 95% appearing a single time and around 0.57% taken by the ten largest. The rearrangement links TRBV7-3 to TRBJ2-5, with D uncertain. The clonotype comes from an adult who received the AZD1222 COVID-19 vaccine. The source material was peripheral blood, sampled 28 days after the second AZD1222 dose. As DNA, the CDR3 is TGTGCCAGCAAAGGTTCCTCGGAAGAGACCCAGTACTTC. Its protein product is CASKGSSEETQYF.